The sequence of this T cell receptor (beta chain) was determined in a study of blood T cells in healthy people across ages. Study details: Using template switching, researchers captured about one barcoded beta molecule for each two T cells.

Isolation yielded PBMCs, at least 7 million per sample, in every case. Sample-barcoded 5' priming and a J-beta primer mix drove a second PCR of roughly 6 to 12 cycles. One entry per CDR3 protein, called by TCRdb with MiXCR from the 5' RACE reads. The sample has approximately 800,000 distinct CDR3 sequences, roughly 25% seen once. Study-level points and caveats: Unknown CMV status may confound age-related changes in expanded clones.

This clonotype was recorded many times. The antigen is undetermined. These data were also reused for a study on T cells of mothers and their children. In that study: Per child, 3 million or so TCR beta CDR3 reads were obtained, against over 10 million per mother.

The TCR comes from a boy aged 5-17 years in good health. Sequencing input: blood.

The CDR3 loop is CSVAREQGAYEQYF. The CDR3, as DNA: TGCAGCGTGGCCCGGGAGCAGGGGGCCTACGAGCAGTACTTC. The chain has TRBV29-1 and TRBJ2-5, with D possibly TRBD1 on 7 matching bases. The J call may not be correct, given that the DNA end is closer to TRBJ2-7. This CDR3 is built from 14 residues. Per the germline V gene, CDR1 is SQVTM and CDR2 is ANQGSEA.